These 30 T cell receptor beta chains were all obtained from the same sample, sequenced in a study of CD8+ T cells in alopecia areata. Treatment indicated: oral pan-JAK inhibitor, 5-10 mg twice daily. Extracted from the samples, RNA was reverse transcribed into cDNA to serve as the sequencing template. Produced via immunoSEQ multiplex PCR; TCRdb's table is partial and in-frame only. The sample lists about 300,000 clones; roughly 60% were seen once. Sequencing used CD4+ T cells sorted from blood, obtained at week 24, from a patient treated with tofacitinib. The receptors originated from a human donor with alopecia areata.

The chain joins TRBV11-2 to TRBJ2-7; D might be TRBD2 (5 bases). Germline-derived CDR1 and CDR2 are SGHAT and FQNNGV. The V end was cut by 0 bases, the J end by 3 bases, with 9 bases between. CDR3 size: 14 residues. The CDR3 nucleotides are TGTGCCAGCAGCTTAGAGGACTGGAGCTACGAGCAGTACTTC. It translates to CASSLEDWSYEQYF.

J is TRBJ2-6 and V is TRBV5-7; D remains unclear. TRBV5-7 is assigned to the ORF class and has an uncertain function. This CDR3 has 15 residues. Trimming left V 4 bases short and J 3 bases short, with 11 bases between. The CDR3 here is CASSLISGGANVLTF. DNA for the CDR3: TGTGCCAGCAGCCTGATATCCGGTGGGGCCAACGTCCTGACTTTC.

This clone was counted a single time. This rearrangement joins TRBV4-3 to TRBJ2-7; a weak D match, TRBD2 (5 bases). The germline gives CDR1 LGHNA, CDR2 YSLEER. There are 13 residues in the CDR3. V lost 0 bases and J lost 5, with 8 bases in between. The CDR3 loop is CASSQDLRDEQYF. The CDR3 DNA sequence: TGCGCCAGCAGCCAAGATCTGAGGGACGAGCAGTACTTC.

This clone has a handful of counts. The chain combines TRBV5-4 with TRBJ2-2; no clear D. The CDR3 has 13 amino acids. Germline V gives CDR1 SGHNT, CDR2 YYREEE (reference sequence). The V end was cut by 5 bases, the J end by 5 bases, with 10 bases between. As DNA, the CDR3 is TGTGCCAGCAGGTCAGGTTCGACCGGGGAGCTGTTTTTT. This codes for CASRSGSTGELFF.

This clone was detected many times. This chain links TRBV2 with TRBJ2-3, with no clear D. Germline values: CDR1 SNHLY, CDR2 FYNNEI. The V and J ends lost 3 bases and 5 bases respectively, with 9 bases between them. The CDR3 is 13 residues long. The CDR3 sequence is CASSDGGEDTQYF. The CDR3 DNA is TGTGCCAGCAGTGACGGTGGCGAAGATACGCAGTATTTT.

This rearrangement joins TRBV4-3 to TRBJ2-1; 7 positions match TRBD1. From germline, CDR1 is LGHNA and CDR2 YSLEER. V shed 4 bases and J 7 bases; nucleotides not matched to a gene: 10. The CDR3 consists of 15 residues. CDR3 nucleotide sequence: TGCGCCAGCAGCCCCACCCGGGGCAGGGGGAATGAGCAGTTCTTC. Translating it yields CASSPTRGRGNEQFF.

The chain links TRBV28 to TRBJ1-1; D uncertain. CDR3 length: 12 amino acids. The V gene's germline CDR1 is MDHEN and CDR2 SYDVKM. V lost 3 bases and J 12 bases, leaving 14 bases between the germline ends. The CDR3 protein is CASSFSPKTTFF. DNA of the CDR3: TGTGCCAGCAGTTTTTCACCCAAGACGACTTTCTTT.

The chain uses TRBV7-3 and TRBJ2-2; D may correspond to TRBD1 or TRBD2 (5 bases each). The CDR3 covers 15 residues. V lost 2 bases to trimming and J lost 3 bases, with 10 bases between them. The germline gives CDR1 SGHTA, CDR2 FQGTGA. Written as DNA, the CDR3 is TGTGCCAGCAGCTTAGGGGGATGGTACACCGGGGAGCTGTTTTTT. Residues: CASSLGGWYTGELFF. Complete variable domain (other parts from reference TRBV7-3 and TRBJ2-2): GAGVSQTPSNKVTEKGKYVELRCDPISGHTALYWYRQSLGQGPEFLIYFQGTGAADDSGLPNDRFFAVRPEGSVSTLKIQRTERGDSAVYLCASSLGGWYTGELFFGEGSRLTVL.

Note on this clone: Different DNA sequences within this sample yield the same CDR3. J is TRBJ2-5 and V is TRBV5-1; D uncertain. V lost 4 bases, J lost 0 bases, and 4 bases lay in between. Germline assignment: CDR1 SGHRS and CDR2 YFSETQ. The CDR3 consists of 12 residues. CDR3: CASSTNQETQYF. The CDR3 DNA follows: TGCGCCAGCAGCACAAACCAAGAGACCCAGTACTTC. Full variable domain (outside the CDR3, taken from reference TRBV5-1 and TRBJ2-5): KAGVTQTPRYLIKTRGQQVTLSCSPISGHRSVSWYQQTPGQGLQFLFEYFSETQRNKGNFPGRFSGRQFSNSRSEMNVSTLELGDSALYLCASSTNQETQYFGPGTRLLVL.

This CDR3 is CATSRGAAGTDTQYF. CDR3 DNA sequence: TGTGCCACCAGCAGGGGAGCGGCGGGCACAGATACGCAGTATTTT. The chain employs TRBV15 and TRBJ2-3, with a possible D match to TRBD2 (5 bases). With 3 bases removed from V and 1 base from J, the gap between germline ends came to 11 bases. The germline V gene encodes CDR1 LNHNV and CDR2 YYDKDF (reference sequence). The CDR3 totals 15 residues.

The chain couples TRBV29-1 to TRBJ2-7; 8 bases align to TRBD2. The germline V gene has CDR1 SQVTM and CDR2 ANQGSEA. Trimming removed 4 bases from V and 5 bases from J; junction bases left unmatched: 7. There are 13 residues in the CDR3. CDR3 amino acids: CSVGGLELHEQYF. The CDR3 DNA follows: TGCAGCGTTGGGGGACTAGAACTCCACGAGCAGTACTTC.

There are a few counts of this clone. The J gene is TRBJ2-7, the V gene TRBV5-1; D possibly corresponds to TRBD2 (5 bases). V was trimmed by 0 bases and J by 4 bases, leaving 11 bases between them. CDR1 is SGHRS, CDR2 YFSETQ, per germline. The CDR3 length is 14 residues. The CDR3 DNA reads as TGCGCCAGCAGCTTGGGGACTCAGTCGTACGAGCAGTACTTC. This sequence encodes CASSLGTQSYEQYF.

This clone showed up just a few times. This chain joins TRBV19 and TRBJ1-1, with 11 bases that match TRBD1. Germline CDR1 is LNHDA and CDR2 is SQIVND (reference sequence). This CDR3 is built from 14 residues. Trimming at V came to 6 bases and at J to 3 bases, leaving 3 bases not matched to a gene. The CDR3 DNA sequence: TGTGCCAGTAGCCCGGGACAGGGGGACACTGAAGCTTTCTTT. It is translated as CASSPGQGDTEAFF.

The chain employs TRBV28 and TRBJ1-6; 8 bases are a match to TRBD1. Germline-derived CDR1 and CDR2 are MDHEN and SYDVKM. The CDR3 sequence is 13 residues long. With 6 bases clipped from V and 9 bases from J, the junction kept 4 bases outside the gene matches. The CDR3 region has the DNA TGTGCCAGCAGGCCAGGGGGCGGTTCACCCCTCCACTTT. Encoded protein: CASRPGGGSPLHF.

The rearrangement joins TRBV7-2 to TRBJ1-2, with D possibly being TRBD1 (5 bases). The length of the CDR3 is 15 residues. V was trimmed by 0 bases and J by 2 bases, leaving 10 bases between them. The V gene's germline CDR1 is SGHTA and CDR2 FQGNSA. The CDR3 loop is CASSLALGQNYGYTF. CDR3 bases: TGTGCCAGCAGCTTAGCGCTGGGGCAGAACTATGGCTACACCTTC.

A few counts support this clone. This rearrangement joins TRBV28 to TRBJ1-2; D remains unclear. The length of the CDR3 is 12 residues. The ends were cut back, 6 bases at V and 1 base at J, with 6 bases in the middle. Germline CDR1 and CDR2: MDHEN and SYDVKM. CDR3 amino acids: CASRLLNYGYTF. The DNA of the CDR3 is TGTGCCAGCAGGCTCCTTAACTATGGCTACACCTTC.

The gene calls are TRBV7-2 and TRBJ2-7, with a weak D call TRBD1 (6 bases). Germline V lookup: CDR1 SGHTA, CDR2 FQGNSA. V was shortened by 5 bases and J by 6 bases, with 14 bases between the two germline ends. This CDR3 spans 13 amino acids. The CDR3 DNA reads TGTGCCAGCAGCATCAGACAGGAATCCGAGCAGTACTTC. Encoded protein: CASSIRQESEQYF. Filled out from reference TRBV7-2 and TRBJ2-7, the complete variable domain reads GAGVSQSPSNKVTEKGKDVELRCDPISGHTALYWYRQSLGQGLEFLIYFQGNSAPDKSGLPSDRFSAERTGGSVSTLTIQRTQQEDSAVYLCASSIRQESEQYFGPGTRLTVT.

V and J are TRBV4-2 and TRBJ2-7; possibly TRBD2 for D (6 bases). This CDR3 comprises 16 residues. Germline CDR1 LGHNA, CDR2 YNFKEQ. Deletions cut 2 bases from V and 0 bases from J, with 14 bases between. This chain's CDR3 is CASSQPAGSGSYEQYF. The CDR3 DNA reads TGTGCCAGCAGCCAACCCGCGGGGTCCGGCTCCTACGAGCAGTACTTC.

This clone was detected a few times. The V call is TRBV4-3, the J call TRBJ1-2; D gene ambiguous. The CDR3 length is 14 residues. CDR1 LGHNA and CDR2 YSLEER come from the germline V gene. V was pared by 9 bases and J by 7 bases, with 21 bases between. The CDR3 nucleotides are TGCGCCAGTTGGGATCTATCCGGAAGTGGTGGCTACACCTTC. Amino acids: CASWDLSGSGGYTF.

This clone was recorded a few times. J is TRBJ2-3 and V is TRBV7-9; 7 bases line up with TRBD2. CDR1 SEHNR and CDR2 FQNEAQ come from the germline V gene (reference sequence). J lost 1 base, V lost 3 bases, and 1 base had no gene match. The CDR3 is made up of 14 amino acids. The CDR3 coding sequence is TGTGCCAGCAGCTTCCGGGGGGGCACAGATACGCAGTATTTT. Its protein is CASSFRGGTDTQYF. The whole variable domain, filled in from reference TRBV7-9 and TRBJ2-3, reads DTGVSQNPRHKITKRGQNVTFRCDPISEHNRLYWYRQTLGQGPEFLTYFQNEAQLEKSRLLSDRFSAERPKGSFSTLEIQRTEQGDSAMYLCASSFRGGTDTQYFGPGTRLTVL.

This CDR3 is CASSESTPNYGYTF. The DNA for the CDR3 is TGTGCCAGCAGTGAATCCACCCCTAACTATGGCTACACCTTC. The chain has TRBV2 and TRBJ1-2; no reliable D call. Between the trimmed V and J ends, which lost 2 bases and 0 bases, there was a span of 7 bases. The length of the CDR3 is 14 residues. Per germline, CDR1 SNHLY and CDR2 FYNNEI.

This clone turned up a few times. The chain uses TRBV29-1 and TRBJ2-5; 12 bases agree with TRBD2. Looked up from germline, CDR1 is SQVTM and CDR2 is ANQGSEA. With V trimmed by 5 bases and J by 4 bases, 11 bases remained unmatched. There are 16 residues in the CDR3. CDR3 residues: CSVPHLELAGGETQYF. DNA of the CDR3: TGCAGCGTTCCCCACCTGGAACTAGCGGGGGGAGAGACCCAGTACTTC.

The chain uses TRBV5-4 and TRBJ2-5; D gene uncertain. CDR3 length equals 14 residues. The V and J ends lost 4 bases and 1 base respectively, with 11 bases between them. Germline CDR1 SGHNT, CDR2 YYREEE (reference sequence). The CDR3 nucleotides read TGTGCCAGCAGCAAAAGCATTTTCCAAGAGACCCAGTACTTC. Protein: CASSKSIFQETQYF.

V and J are TRBV30 and TRBJ1-5; perhaps TRBD1 as D (5 bases). Germline-derived CDR1 and CDR2 are GTSNPN and SVGIG (reference sequence). The V end was cut by 2 bases, the J end by 1 base, with 9 bases between. The CDR3 spans 14 residues. CDR3 in DNA: TGTGCCTGGAGTTCAGGGACGAGCAATCAGCCCCAGCATTTT. Protein: CAWSSGTSNQPQHF.

The sample holds one count of this clone. This chain connects TRBV25-1 to TRBJ2-1; D possibly corresponds to TRBD1 (7 bases). The CDR3 is 16 residues long. V lost 9 bases and J lost 6, with 24 bases in between. Germline-derived CDR1 and CDR2 are MGHDK and SYGVNS. The CDR3 sequence is CASSPSGGIQSNEQFF. The CDR3 DNA sequence: TGTGCCAGTAGCCCCTCAGGGGGGATCCAATCCAATGAGCAGTTCTTC.

The chain recombines TRBV5-1 with TRBJ2-3, with 8 nucleotides matching TRBD1. Germline V gene data show CDR1 as SGHRS and CDR2 as YFSETQ. CDR3 length: 15 residues. Germline trimming cut 4 bases from V and 2 bases from J; bases unmatched to any gene: 6. CDR3: CASSPTGEDTDTQYF. As DNA, the CDR3 is TGCGCCAGCAGCCCGACAGGGGAGGACACAGATACGCAGTATTTT. The entire variable domain, with the rest obtained from reference TRBV5-1 and TRBJ2-3, is as follows: KAGVTQTPRYLIKTRGQQVTLSCSPISGHRSVSWYQQTPGQGLQFLFEYFSETQRNKGNFPGRFSGRQFSNSRSEMNVSTLELGDSALYLCASSPTGEDTDTQYFGPGTRLTVL.

The J gene is TRBJ1-5, the V gene TRBV29-1, with TRBD1 as a possible D gene (6 bases). This CDR3 contains 14 residues. V was shortened by 0 bases and J by 6 bases, with 12 bases between the two germline ends. The V gene's germline CDR1 is SQVTM and CDR2 ANQGSEA. In DNA, the CDR3 is TGCAGCGTTGAAGACAGGGGAAAGGGTCAGCCCCAGCATTTT. Amino acids: CSVEDRGKGQPQHF.

This clone was seen only a few times. The V and J genes are TRBV29-1 and TRBJ2-2, with D perhaps matching TRBD1 or TRBD2 (5 bases each). Trimming took off 7 bases at V and 3 bases at J, with 18 bases between the two ends. Germline V gives CDR1 SQVTM, CDR2 ANQGSEA. CDR3 size: 15 residues. The CDR3 DNA is TGCAGCGGAACCGCAGGGCGGCGGGACACCGGGGAGCTGTTTTTT. This encodes CSGTAGRRDTGELFF.

The chain uses TRBV7-6 and TRBJ1-6; the D is unclear. V was pared by 5 bases and J by 5 bases, with 10 bases between. Germline values: CDR1 SGHVS, CDR2 FNYEAQ. The CDR3 contains 14 residues. CDR3 bases: TGTGCCAGCAGCCCCGGGCAGCATAATTCACCCCTCCACTTT. As protein: CASSPGQHNSPLHF.

The CDR3 DNA reads TGTGCCTGGAAGGTCGTTGGGGGCACTGAAGCTTTCTTT. Translated: CAWKVVGGTEAFF. The chain combines TRBV30 with TRBJ1-1, with a tentative D call TRBD1 (5 bases). Germline CDR1 and CDR2: GTSNPN and SVGIG (reference sequence). The CDR3 is 13 residues long. With 4 bases removed from V and 4 bases from J, the gap between germline ends came to 13 bases.